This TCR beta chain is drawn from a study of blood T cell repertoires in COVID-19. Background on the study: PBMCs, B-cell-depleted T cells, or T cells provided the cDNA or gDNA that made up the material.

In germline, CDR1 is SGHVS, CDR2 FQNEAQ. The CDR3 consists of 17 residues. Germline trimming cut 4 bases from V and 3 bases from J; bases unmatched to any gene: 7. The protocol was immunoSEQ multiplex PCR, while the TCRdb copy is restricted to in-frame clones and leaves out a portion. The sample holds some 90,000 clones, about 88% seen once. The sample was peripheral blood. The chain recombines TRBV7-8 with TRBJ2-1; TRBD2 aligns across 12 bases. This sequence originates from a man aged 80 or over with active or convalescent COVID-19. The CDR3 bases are TGTGCCAGCAGCTCACTCGGACTAGCGGGACACTACAATGAGCAGTTCTTC. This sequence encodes CASSSLGLAGHYNEQFF.